These 30 T cell receptor beta chains share one sample of origin, sequenced in a study of response to subunit inactivated influenza vaccine (dated by TCRdb to the late 2010s). Libraries came from RT-PCR. Instrument on record: Illumina HiSeq 2500. TCRdb passed the public sequencing reads through fastp at Q25 and MiXCR, retaining productive beta sequences. CDR3 protein duplicates are merged, each entry listing the most common genes and DNA. Present in this sample are approximately 500,000 distinct CDR3 sequences, 20% to 25% of which were seen just once. Of the sample, 2.5% to 3% falls within the top ten clones. These same records also appear under a second study, on T cells expressing NK-cell markers. Taken from the second paper: TCR beta cDNA libraries were made by 5'RACE template switching that added a universal primer site and unique molecular identifiers.

The sample was CD4+ T cells sorted from PBMCs, taken approximately 13 days after vaccination. Every receptor here comes from a man aged 50 or older who received an inactivated influenza vaccine. Donor details come from another sample of the same person, matched by shared clones.

This chain joins TRBV7-2 and TRBJ1-5; maybe TRBD1 (6 bases). Trimming removed 7 bases from V and 4 bases from J, with 14 bases in between. CDR1 and CDR2 (germline): SGHTA, FQGNSA. This CDR3 is built from 14 residues. The chain's CDR3 is CASNSGTINQPQHF. The DNA of the CDR3 is TGTGCCAGCAACTCCGGGACAATAAATCAGCCCCAGCATTTT.

This clonotype came up a few times. The chain has TRBV28 and TRBJ1-2, with TRBD1 matching 9 bases. The germline CDR1 and CDR2 sequences are MDHEN and SYDVKM. The CDR3 is made up of 16 amino acids. After removal of 5 bases from V and 3 bases from J, the junction contained 10 bases not matched to a gene. The CDR3 loop is CASSPVGQGGDYGYTF. The CDR3 DNA reads TGTGCCAGCAGTCCCGTGGGACAGGGAGGCGACTATGGCTACACCTTC.

With respect to this clonotype: This may be a read error: a much more frequent sequence differs by one nucleotide. The rearrangement uses TRBV5-1 and TRBJ2-3; 11 positions agree with TRBD2. This CDR3 contains 15 residues. The germline V gene has CDR1 SGHRS and CDR2 YFSETQ. This CDR3 reads CASSLVAGGPDTLYF. The CDR3, as DNA: TGCGCCAGCAGCTTGGTAGCGGGGGGGCCAGATACGCTGTATTTT.

The chain recombines TRBV4-1 with TRBJ2-5, with D tentatively TRBD2 (6 bases). V was pared by 4 bases and J by 0 bases, with 9 bases between. The CDR3 totals 14 residues. The V gene's germline CDR1 is MGHRA and CDR2 YSYEKL. CDR3 sequence reads: CASSPGVNQETQYF. The DNA for the CDR3 is TGCGCCAGCAGCCCGGGGGTGAACCAAGAGACCCAGTACTTC.

This clonotype was recorded once. CDR3 in amino acids: CASSQQGKGEAFF. The CDR3 DNA sequence: TGTGCCAGCAGCCAACAGGGGAAAGGGGAAGCTTTCTTT. The V and J genes are TRBV3-1 and TRBJ1-1, with a weak D call TRBD1 (6 bases). V gave up 2 bases and J gave up 8 bases, with 12 bases separating them. This CDR3 region has 13 residues. The germline gives CDR1 LGHDT, CDR2 YNNKEL (reference sequence). Filled out from reference TRBV3-1 and TRBJ1-1, the complete variable domain reads DTAVSQTPKYLVTQMGNDKSIKCEQNLGHDTMYWYKQDSKKFLKIMFSYNNKELIINETVPNRFSPKSPDKAHLNLHINSLELGDSAVYFCASSQQGKGEAFFGQGTRLTVV.

V and J are TRBV4-3 and TRBJ2-5, with D possibly matching TRBD1 (7 bases). Germline loops: CDR1 LGHNA, CDR2 YSLEER. Deletions cut 3 bases from V and 5 bases from J, with 16 bases between. The CDR3 spans 15 residues. The CDR3, as DNA: TGCGCCAGCAGCCACGAGTCGACAGGGAGGGAGACCCAGTACTTC. Translated: CASSHESTGRETQYF.

This clonotype was seen a few times. The chain couples TRBV12-3 or TRBV12-4 to TRBJ2-2; 11 nucleotides agree with TRBD1. CDR3 length: 16 amino acids. Trimming took 6 bases from V and 2 from J; bases not matched to a gene: 5. The CDR3 DNA reads as TGTGCCAGCAGGCCCGGGACAGGGGGTAACACCGGGGAGCTGTTTTTT. Encoded protein: CASRPGTGGNTGELFF.

The rearrangement uses TRBV20-1 and TRBJ2-3; D gene unclear. V lost 6 bases to trimming and J lost 3 bases, with 7 bases between them. CDR3 length equals 11 residues. CDR1 DFQATT and CDR2 SNEGSKA come from the germline V gene (reference sequence). The CDR3, as DNA: TGCAGTGCGGGAACTACAGATACGCAGTATTTT. Its translation: CSAGTTDTQYF.

This clonotype occurred a few times. This rearrangement joins TRBV7-8 to TRBJ2-1; the match to TRBD2 covers 10 bases. In germline, CDR1 is SGHVS, CDR2 FQNEAQ. Unmatched junction bases numbered 15, after V lost 5 bases and J lost 5 bases. This CDR3 has 18 amino acids. The CDR3 sequence: CASSSPTGGTSDNNEQFF. In DNA, the CDR3 is TGTGCCAGCAGCAGCCCGACGGGCGGGACTAGCGACAACAATGAGCAGTTCTTC.

This chain connects TRBV20-1 to TRBJ2-3; 8 bases map to TRBD2. Germline V lookup: CDR1 DFQATT, CDR2 SNEGSKA (reference sequence). V trimming: 5 bases; J trimming: 4 bases; junction bases outside the gene matches: 11. The CDR3 spans 15 residues. The CDR3 sequence is CSAFRAGEGADTQYF. The CDR3 bases are TGCAGTGCTTTCCGAGCGGGAGAGGGGGCAGATACGCAGTATTTT.

The V and J genes are TRBV15 and TRBJ1-2; possibly TRBD1 for D (5 bases). Trimming pared 0 bases from V and 2 bases from J, leaving 10 bases between. This CDR3 has 15 residues. The germline CDR1 and CDR2 sequences are LNHNV and YYDKDF (reference sequence). The CDR3 DNA sequence: TGTGCCACCAGCAGAGAACTGGGGGTGAACTATGGCTACACCTTC. Translated, it gives CATSRELGVNYGYTF.

The gene calls are TRBV20-1 and TRBJ2-2; 9 bases match TRBD2. The CDR3 has 15 residues. CDR1 DFQATT and CDR2 SNEGSKA come from the germline V gene (reference sequence). V lost 3 bases, J lost 1 base, and 3 bases stayed unmatched. CDR3 protein: CSASIAGVNTGELFF. As DNA, the CDR3 is TGCAGTGCTAGTATAGCGGGAGTGAACACCGGGGAGCTGTTTTTT.

This clonotype came up a few times. This chain uses TRBV28 with TRBJ1-2; unclear D gene. The V end was cut by 1 base, the J end by 5 bases, with 8 bases between. Germline V CDR1 and CDR2: MDHEN, SYDVKM. The CDR3 consists of 13 residues. The CDR3 sequence is CASSLFPAYGYTF. The CDR3 nucleotides are TGTGCCAGCAGTTTATTCCCCGCGTATGGCTACACCTTC.

This clonotype was detected only a few times. CDR3 in DNA: TGCGCCAGCAGCCAAGGAGGTGGACAGGGCTACGAGCAGTACTTC. Its translation: CASSQGGGQGYEQYF. V is TRBV4-1 and J is TRBJ2-7; 8 nucleotides agree with TRBD1. The germline V gene has CDR1 MGHRA and CDR2 YSYEKL. With 1 base clipped from V and 3 bases from J, the junction kept 5 bases outside the gene matches. This CDR3 is 15 amino acids long.

Only a few counts were recorded for this clonotype. The chain combines TRBV20-1 with TRBJ1-2; the D gene is possibly TRBD1 (5 bases). The CDR3 covers 14 residues. Between the trimmed V and J ends, which lost 6 bases and 2 bases, there was a span of 16 bases. The germline gives CDR1 DFQATT, CDR2 SNEGSKA (reference sequence). The CDR3 coding sequence is TGCAGTGCAGGGACCGACCGATCCAACTATGGCTACACCTTC. It codes for CSAGTDRSNYGYTF.

This clonotype has more than one count but fewer than ten. This chain connects TRBV12-3 or TRBV12-4 to TRBJ2-5, with D hard to call. The length of the CDR3 is 14 residues. V shed 2 bases and J shed 2 bases, with 9 bases lying between them. This CDR3 reads CASSLSRRQETQYF. CDR3 bases: TGTGCCAGCAGTTTAAGCCGACGGCAAGAGACCCAGTACTTC.

The sample holds a few counts of this clonotype. The chain recombines TRBV10-2 with TRBJ2-5; D may match TRBD1 or TRBD2 (6 bases each). V was clipped by 2 bases and J by 3 bases, with 10 bases between them. Germline V gene data show CDR1 as WSHSY and CDR2 as SAAADI. CDR3 length: 14 amino acids. The CDR3 sequence is CASSEGGQKETQYF. The CDR3 DNA is TGCGCCAGCAGTGAGGGGGGGCAGAAAGAGACCCAGTACTTC.

The chain combines TRBV3-1 with TRBJ2-3, with TRBD2 as a possible D gene (6 bases). Germline V CDR1 and CDR2: LGHDT, YNNKEL (reference sequence). The CDR3 runs to 17 residues. Between the trimmed V and J ends, which lost 4 bases and 1 base, there was a span of 18 bases. CDR3 in DNA: TGTGCCAGCAGCCGATCAAGACTAGGTCGAGGCACAGATACGCAGTATTTT. Residues: CASSRSRLGRGTDTQYF.

This clonotype was detected only a few times. The chain uses TRBV20-1 and TRBJ2-1, with D uncertain. V lost 0 bases, J lost 7 bases, and 7 bases lay in between. The CDR3 is 12 residues long. Germline-derived CDR1 and CDR2 are DFQATT and SNEGSKA (reference sequence). The CDR3: CSARDLGNEQFF. The CDR3 nucleotides are TGCAGTGCTAGAGATCTGGGTAATGAGCAGTTCTTC.

The chain uses TRBV5-1 and TRBJ1-5; D uncertain. CDR1 is SGHRS, CDR2 YFSETQ, per germline. V was trimmed by 2 bases and J by 7 bases, leaving 16 bases between them. This CDR3 has 15 amino acids. CDR3: CASSLDGFSGQPQHF. CDR3 in DNA: TGCGCCAGCAGCTTAGACGGTTTTTCGGGGCAGCCCCAGCATTTT.

This clonotype was recorded a few times. The rearrangement links TRBV12-3 or TRBV12-4 to TRBJ2-3; perhaps TRBD1 as D (5 bases). CDR3 length: 14 residues. V was clipped by 6 bases and J by 8 bases, with 18 bases between them. The CDR3 loop reads CASRESAARGTQYF. As DNA, the CDR3 is TGTGCCAGCAGGGAATCCGCGGCAAGGGGTACGCAGTATTTT.

The genes are TRBV29-1 and TRBJ1-4, with 10 bases identical to TRBD1. CDR3 length equals 15 residues. The germline V gene encodes CDR1 SQVTM and CDR2 ANQGSEA. With 6 bases clipped from V and 8 bases from J, the junction kept 12 bases outside the gene matches. In DNA, the CDR3 is TGCAGCGTCCGGCCTCCCGGGACAGGGGACGAAAAACTGTTTTTT. Protein sequence: CSVRPPGTGDEKLFF.

This clonotype was counted ten times or more. The chain recombines TRBV5-1 with TRBJ1-2; 7 bases are shared with TRBD1. CDR3 length: 13 residues. Germline trimming cut 2 bases from V and 3 bases from J; bases unmatched to any gene: 1. Germline CDR1 and CDR2: SGHRS and YFSETQ. The CDR3 region is CASSLGGHYGYTF. Here the CDR3 DNA reads TGCGCCAGCAGCTTAGGGGGCCACTATGGCTACACCTTC.

The CDR3 bases are TGTGCCAGCAGTTCCCCGGGGACAGGGGGGAGATACGAGCAGTACTTC. Translated, it gives CASSSPGTGGRYEQYF. The rearrangement links TRBV6-5 to TRBJ2-7; 11 bases match TRBD1. CDR1 and CDR2 (germline): MNHEY, SVGAGI. The CDR3 loop spans 16 amino acids. Trimming at V came to 4 bases and at J to 4 bases, leaving 9 bases not matched to a gene.

This clonotype occurred a few times. The chain couples TRBV4-2 to TRBJ1-1; 9 bases are shared with TRBD1. V dropped 5 bases and J dropped 0; count of bases not matched to a gene: 7. The CDR3 sequence is 16 residues long. Germline V gene data show CDR1 as LGHNA and CDR2 as YNFKEQ. The CDR3 DNA sequence: TGTGCCAGCAGCTCAAACAGGGGGCGCGTGAACACTGAAGCTTTCTTT. Protein: CASSSNRGRVNTEAFF.

A single count supports this clonotype. The junction and the germline gene differ at one end; a read error may be behind it. V usage is TRBV20-1 and J usage is TRBJ2-3, with a tentative D call TRBD2 (5 bases). The length of the CDR3 is 11 residues. CDR1 and CDR2 (germline): DFQATT, SNEGSKA (reference sequence). The CDR3 bases are TGCAGTGCTAGAGATAAGACGGGATCGGCTTTT. Its protein product is CSARDKTGSAF.

In its sample, this clonotype was seen a few times. The V call is TRBV7-2, the J call TRBJ1-2, with D unclear. V lost 2 bases to trimming and J lost 0 bases, with 4 bases between them. Germline assignment: CDR1 SGHTA and CDR2 FQGNSA. The CDR3 is 13 residues long. Here the CDR3 reads CASSLPTNYGYTF. In DNA, the CDR3 is TGTGCCAGCAGCTTACCGACTAACTATGGCTACACCTTC.

This clonotype was seen a single time. The chain employs TRBV28 and TRBJ2-7; 10 bases line up with TRBD1. Germline V lookup: CDR1 MDHEN, CDR2 SYDVKM. Losses at the gene ends were 6 bases for V and 7 bases for J; bases not matched to a gene: 9. CDR3 length equals 14 residues. CDR3: CASSRTGGGKEQYF. The CDR3 DNA is TGTGCCAGCAGCAGGACAGGGGGAGGGAAGGAGCAGTACTTC. The full variable domain, rest sourced from reference TRBV28 and TRBJ2-7, is DVKVTQSSRYLVKRTGEKVFLECVQDMDHENMFWYRQDPGLGLRLIYFSYDVKMKEKGDIPEGYSVSREKKERFSLILESASTNQTSMYLCASSRTGGGKEQYFGPGTRLTVT.

In its sample, this clonotype was seen a few times. The rearrangement joins TRBV12-3 or TRBV12-4 to TRBJ2-6; the D is unclear. The ends were cut back, 2 bases at V and 2 bases at J, with 4 bases in the middle. CDR3 size: 14 residues. The CDR3 protein is CASSLSAGANVLTF. The CDR3 region has the DNA TGTGCCAGCAGTTTATCAGCTGGGGCCAACGTCCTGACTTTC.

This clonotype was seen more than once but under ten times. This chain connects TRBV7-9 to TRBJ2-3; D gene unclear. This CDR3 has 16 residues. CDR1 is SEHNR, CDR2 FQNEAQ, per germline (reference sequence). Trimming took 5 bases from V and 0 from J, leaving 15 bases between them. CDR3 in DNA: TGTGCCAGCAGCCTAGGAACGGGTGGTAGCACAGATACGCAGTATTTT. Protein: CASSLGTGGSTDTQYF.